The 6 T cell receptor beta chains below were found in one sample sequenced in a study of blood T cell repertoires in COVID-19. Data came from immunoSEQ multiplex PCR; TCRdb stores just in-frame clones and leaves some out. The table lists 250,000 to 300,000 clones, 80% to 90% of them singletons. The sample comprised PBMCs or T cells enriched from blood (not recorded which). The receptor source for this set is a man aged 18 to 30 who had recovered from COVID-19.

The chain has TRBV9 and TRBJ1-1, with a weak D call TRBD1 (5 bases). This CDR3 spans 14 amino acids. Germline CDR1 is SGDLS and CDR2 is YYNGEE. The V end lost 4 bases, the J end lost 0 bases, and 10 bases lay between the germline ends. CDR3 DNA: TGTGCCAGCAGCTCGGGACTCCTGAACACTGAAGCTTTCTTT. Translating it yields CASSSGLLNTEAFF.

The chain joins TRBV5-8 to TRBJ2-1; perhaps TRBD1 as D (6 bases). This CDR3 is built from 14 residues. Deletions cut 4 bases from V and 6 bases from J, with 14 bases between. CDR1 is SGHTS, CDR2 YDEGEE, per germline. The CDR3 reads CASSRLQGPNEQFF. CDR3 coding DNA: TGTGCCAGCAGCCGGCTACAGGGTCCCAATGAGCAGTTCTTC.

The chain uses TRBV19 and TRBJ1-3; no clear D. The V end was cut by 3 bases, the J end by 1 base, with 13 bases between. In germline, CDR1 is LNHDA, CDR2 SQIVND (reference sequence). This CDR3 has 16 amino acids. This CDR3 reads CASSMEDAGSGNTIYF. CDR3 DNA: TGTGCCAGTAGTATGGAAGACGCGGGTTCTGGAAACACCATATATTTT. Together with reference TRBV19 and TRBJ1-3, the CDR3 gives the full variable domain: DGGITQSPKYLFRKEGQNVTLSCEQNLNHDAMYWYRQDPGQGLRLIYYSQIVNDFQKGDIAEGYSVSREKKESFPLTVTSAQKNPTAFYLCASSMEDAGSGNTIYFGEGSWLTVV.

The chain couples TRBV7-3 to TRBJ2-1; D may be TRBD2 (5 bases). The germline CDR1 and CDR2 sequences are SGHTA and FQGTGA. This CDR3 contains 16 residues. Trimming pared 1 base from V and 2 bases from J, leaving 12 bases between. The CDR3 region is CASSLIVGAAYNEQFF. The CDR3 DNA follows: TGTGCCAGCAGCTTAATAGTGGGAGCGGCCTACAATGAGCAGTTCTTC.

V and J are TRBV6-5 and TRBJ1-1, with 9 bases fitting TRBD1. With V trimmed by 0 bases and J by 5 bases, 4 bases remained unmatched. Per the germline V gene, CDR1 is MNHEY and CDR2 is SVGAGI. There are 15 residues in the CDR3. The chain's CDR3 is CASSYSDRGITEAFF. DNA of the CDR3: TGTGCCAGCAGTTACTCGGACAGGGGTATTACTGAAGCTTTCTTT.

The CDR3 nucleotides are TGTGCCAGCAGCCTACTAGCGGGAGACACCGGGGAGCTGTTTTTT. This codes for CASSLLAGDTGELFF. This chain links TRBV7-8 with TRBJ2-2; 11 nucleotides line up with TRBD2. After removal of 5 bases from V and 3 bases from J, the junction contained 2 bases not matched to a gene. The CDR3 is made up of 15 amino acids. The V gene's germline CDR1 is SGHVS and CDR2 FQNEAQ.